This TCR beta chain was captured in a study of early T cells in non-severe SARS-CoV-2 infection. TCRdb reprocessed the 5' RACE reads via MiXCR and lists one record per CDR3 protein. In the table there are about 69,000 distinct CDR3 sequences, roughly 4.5% of which are singletons. The source material was whole blood, sampled at baseline. The sequence derives from an adult who was a healthcare worker with PCR-confirmed SARS-CoV-2 infection or an uninfected control (not recorded which). The donor label of this sample is uncertain.

The CDR3 loop is CASSQVGSLAKNIQYF. Written as DNA, the CDR3 is TGTGCCAGCAGCCAAGTAGGAAGCCTAGCCAAAAACATTCAGTACTTC. The chain recombines TRBV3-1 with TRBJ2-4; no firm D call. The germline V and J ends were trimmed by 1 base and 0 bases, with 10 bases remaining between them. Germline V lookup: CDR1 LGHDT, CDR2 YNNKEL (reference sequence). This CDR3 is 16 amino acids long.